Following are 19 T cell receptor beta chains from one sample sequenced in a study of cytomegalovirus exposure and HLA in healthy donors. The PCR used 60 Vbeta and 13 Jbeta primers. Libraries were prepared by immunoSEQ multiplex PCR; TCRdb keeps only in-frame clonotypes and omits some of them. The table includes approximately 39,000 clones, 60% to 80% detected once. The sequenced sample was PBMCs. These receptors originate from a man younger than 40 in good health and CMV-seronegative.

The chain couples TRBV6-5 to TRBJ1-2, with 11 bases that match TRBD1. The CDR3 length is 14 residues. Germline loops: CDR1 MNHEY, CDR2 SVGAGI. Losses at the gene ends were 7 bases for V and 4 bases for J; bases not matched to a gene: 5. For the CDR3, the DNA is TGTGCCAGCACCCCGGACAGGGGGCTCTATGGCTACACCTTC. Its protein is CASTPDRGLYGYTF.

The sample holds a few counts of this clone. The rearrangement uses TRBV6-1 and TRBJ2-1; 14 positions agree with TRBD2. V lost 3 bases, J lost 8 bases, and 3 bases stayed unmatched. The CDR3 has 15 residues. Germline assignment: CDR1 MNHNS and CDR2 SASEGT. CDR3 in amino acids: CASSEGTSGSHEQFF. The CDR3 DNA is TGTGCCAGCAGTGAGGGGACTAGCGGGAGCCATGAGCAGTTCTTC.

The CDR3, as DNA: TGCGCCAGCAGCCCCCTAGCGGGGGTGAACGGGGAGCTGTTTTTT. Translating it yields CASSPLAGVNGELFF. The chain has TRBV5-1 and TRBJ2-2, with 10 bases aligning to TRBD2. The CDR3 has 15 amino acids. Germline values: CDR1 SGHRS, CDR2 YFSETQ. Trimming removed 4 bases from V and 7 bases from J; junction bases left unmatched: 7.

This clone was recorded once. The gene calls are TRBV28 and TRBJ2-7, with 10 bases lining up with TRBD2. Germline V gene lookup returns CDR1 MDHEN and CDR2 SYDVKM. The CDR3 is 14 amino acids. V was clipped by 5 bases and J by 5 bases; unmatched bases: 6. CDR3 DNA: TGTGCCAGCAGTCTAGCGGGAGTGTTGGACGAGCAGTACTTC. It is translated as CASSLAGVLDEQYF.

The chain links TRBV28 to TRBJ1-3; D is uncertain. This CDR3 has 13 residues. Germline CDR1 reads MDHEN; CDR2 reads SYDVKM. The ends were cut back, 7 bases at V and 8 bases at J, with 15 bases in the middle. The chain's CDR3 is CASTSRGRDTIYF. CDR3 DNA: TGTGCCAGCACCTCGCGAGGGAGAGACACCATATATTTT.

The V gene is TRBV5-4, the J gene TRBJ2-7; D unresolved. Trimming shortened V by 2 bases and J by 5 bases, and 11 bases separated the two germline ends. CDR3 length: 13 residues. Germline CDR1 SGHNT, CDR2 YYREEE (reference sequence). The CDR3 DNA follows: TGTGCCAGCAGCTTTCAACAGTCTAACGAGCAGTACTTC. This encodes CASSFQQSNEQYF.

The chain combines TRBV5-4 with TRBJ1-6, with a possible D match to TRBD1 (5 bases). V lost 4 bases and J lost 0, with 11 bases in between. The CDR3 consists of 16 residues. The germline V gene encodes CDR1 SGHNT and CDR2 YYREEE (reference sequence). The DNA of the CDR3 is TGTGCCAGCAGCGGGGGGGGGAGCTCCTATAATTCACCCCTCCACTTT. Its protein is CASSGGGSSYNSPLHF.

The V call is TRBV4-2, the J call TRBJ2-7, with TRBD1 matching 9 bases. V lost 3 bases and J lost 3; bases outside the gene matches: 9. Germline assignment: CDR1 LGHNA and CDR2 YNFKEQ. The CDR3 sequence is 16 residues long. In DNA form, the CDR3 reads TGTGCCAGCAGCCAGGACGGGACAGGGCGAAGCTACGAGCAGTACTTC. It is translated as CASSQDGTGRSYEQYF.

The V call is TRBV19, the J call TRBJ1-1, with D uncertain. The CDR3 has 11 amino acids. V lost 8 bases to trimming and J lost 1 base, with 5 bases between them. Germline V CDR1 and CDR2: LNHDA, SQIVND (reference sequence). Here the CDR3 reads CASQKNTEAFF. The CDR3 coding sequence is TGTGCCAGTCAGAAGAACACTGAAGCTTTCTTT.

Here the CDR3 reads CASTAFKGGTYEQYF. CDR3 nucleotide sequence: TGTGCCAGCACTGCCTTCAAGGGGGGGACTTACGAGCAGTACTTC. The chain employs TRBV2 and TRBJ2-7, with D maybe TRBD2 (7 bases). V gave up 7 bases and J gave up 4 bases, with 20 bases separating them. CDR1 and CDR2 from the germline V gene are SNHLY and FYNNEI. The CDR3 contains 15 residues.

CDR3 loop: CASSTGDRGYEQYF. The DNA for the CDR3 is TGTGCCAGCAGTACCGGGGACAGAGGCTACGAGCAGTACTTC. The chain links TRBV6-5 to TRBJ2-7, with 7 bases fitting TRBD1. V lost 5 bases, J lost 3 bases, and 7 bases stayed unmatched. The CDR3 is 14 residues long. Germline V gives CDR1 MNHEY, CDR2 SVGAGI.

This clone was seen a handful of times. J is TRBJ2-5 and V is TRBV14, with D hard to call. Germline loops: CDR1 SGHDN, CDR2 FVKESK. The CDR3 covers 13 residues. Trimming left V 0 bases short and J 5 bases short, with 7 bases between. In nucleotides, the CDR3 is TGTGCCAGCAGCCAAGATCTATATGAGACCCAGTACTTC. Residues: CASSQDLYETQYF.

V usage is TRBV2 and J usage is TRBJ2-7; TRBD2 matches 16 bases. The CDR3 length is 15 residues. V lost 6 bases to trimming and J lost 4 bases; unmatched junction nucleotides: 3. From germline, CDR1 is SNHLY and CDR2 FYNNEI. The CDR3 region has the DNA TGTGCCAGCAGCGGGACTAGCGGGAGGGTTTACGAGCAGTACTTC. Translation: CASSGTSGRVYEQYF. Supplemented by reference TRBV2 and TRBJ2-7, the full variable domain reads EPEVTQTPSHQVTQMGQEVILRCVPISNHLYFYWYRQILGQKVEFLVSFYNNEISEKSEIFDDQFSVERPDGSNFTLKIRSTKLEDSAMYFCASSGTSGRVYEQYFGPGTRLTVT.

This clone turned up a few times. DNA for the CDR3: TGTGCCAGCAGCGCCCTTGGACTGGGGTATACGCAGTATTTT. As protein: CASSALGLGYTQYF. The V call is TRBV11-2, the J call TRBJ2-3; possible D gene TRBD2, 5 bases. The CDR3 length is 14 residues. V lost 5 bases and J lost 7, with 16 bases in between. Germline CDR1 SGHAT, CDR2 FQNNGV.

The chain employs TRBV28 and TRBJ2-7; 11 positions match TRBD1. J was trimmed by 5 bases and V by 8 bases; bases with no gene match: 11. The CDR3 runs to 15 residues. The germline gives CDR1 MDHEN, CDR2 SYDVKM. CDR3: CASSQPGTGGDEQYF. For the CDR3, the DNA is TGTGCCAGCTCCCAACCCGGGACAGGGGGTGACGAGCAGTACTTC.

The CDR3 loop is CASSEEGRGPYEQYF. The CDR3 bases are TGTGCCAGCAGTGAAGAGGGCAGGGGTCCCTACGAGCAGTACTTC. J is TRBJ2-7 and V is TRBV2, with a weak D call TRBD1 (6 bases). This CDR3 region has 15 residues. Trimming cost V 1 base and J 2 bases, with 12 bases left between them. Germline V lookup: CDR1 SNHLY, CDR2 FYNNEI.

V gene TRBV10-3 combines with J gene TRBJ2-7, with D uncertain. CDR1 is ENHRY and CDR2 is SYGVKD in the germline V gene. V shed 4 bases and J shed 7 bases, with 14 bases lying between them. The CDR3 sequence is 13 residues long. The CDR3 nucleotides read TGTGCCATCAGTGGGGCTCCTACGAGAGAGCAGTACTTC. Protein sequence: CAISGAPTREQYF.

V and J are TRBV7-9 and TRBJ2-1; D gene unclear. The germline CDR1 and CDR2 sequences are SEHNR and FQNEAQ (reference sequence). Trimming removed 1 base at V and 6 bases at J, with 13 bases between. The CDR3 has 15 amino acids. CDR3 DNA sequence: TGTGCCAGCAGCTTAGTCAGTCAGGTCGTCAATGAGCAGTTCTTC. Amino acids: CASSLVSQVVNEQFF.

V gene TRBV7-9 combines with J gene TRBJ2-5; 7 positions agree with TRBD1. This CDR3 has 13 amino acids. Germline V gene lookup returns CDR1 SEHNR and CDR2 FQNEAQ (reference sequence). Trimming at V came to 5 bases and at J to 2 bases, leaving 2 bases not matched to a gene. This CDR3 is CASSRQGQETQYF. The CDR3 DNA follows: TGTGCCAGCAGCCGACAGGGTCAAGAGACCCAGTACTTC.